Listed here are 26 T cell receptor beta chains from one sample, sequenced in a study of blood T cell repertoires in COVID-19. Produced via immunoSEQ multiplex PCR; TCRdb's table is partial and in-frame only. This table holds around 60,000 clones, nearly 95% found once. The sequenced sample consisted of peripheral blood. These receptors all come from a man aged 45 to 65 with active COVID-19.

The gene calls are TRBV13 and TRBJ1-6, with a tentative D call TRBD1 (5 bases). Germline V gene sequence: CDR1 PRHDT, CDR2 FYEKMQ (reference sequence). Trimming shortened V by 1 base and J by 7 bases, and 17 bases separated the two germline ends. The CDR3 has 17 residues. CDR3 coding DNA: TGTGCCAGCAGCTTAGCCCCCCTAGGGGCTGGGAATTCACCCCTCCACTTT. Translated, it gives CASSLAPLGAGNSPLHF. Full variable domain (rest looked up from reference TRBV13 and TRBJ1-6): AAGVIQSPRHLIKEKRETATLKCYPIPRHDTVYWYQQGPGQDPQFLISFYEKMQSDKGSIPDRFSAQQFSDYHSELNMSSLELGDSALYFCASSLAPLGAGNSPLHFGNGTRLTVT.

V and J are TRBV19 and TRBJ1-2, with 8 bases fitting TRBD1. The CDR3 consists of 16 residues. The germline gives CDR1 LNHDA, CDR2 SQIVND (reference sequence). V dropped 3 bases and J dropped 4; count of bases not matched to a gene: 10. CDR3 bases: TGTGCCAGTAGTATTGGGGACAGGACTGGGGCCTATGGCTACACCTTC. This translates into CASSIGDRTGAYGYTF.

The chain links TRBV2 to TRBJ2-2; 9 nucleotides match TRBD2. Germline V gene sequence: CDR1 SNHLY, CDR2 FYNNEI. This CDR3 is built from 15 residues. Trimming removed 8 bases from V and 6 bases from J; junction bases left unmatched: 10. The CDR3 nucleotides are TGTGCCAGCCGTTGGGGTAGCGGGAGTGCCGGGGAGCTGTTTTTT. Translation gives CASRWGSGSAGELFF.

The rearrangement links TRBV28 to TRBJ2-5; tentatively, D is TRBD2 (6 bases). V shed 1 base and J shed 0 bases, with 9 bases lying between them. The CDR3 is 15 amino acids. The germline CDR1 and CDR2 sequences are MDHEN and SYDVKM. For the CDR3, the DNA is TGTGCCAGCAGTTTATCCGGGGGTTACCAAGAGACCCAGTACTTC. It is translated as CASSLSGGYQETQYF.

The chain joins TRBV5-1 to TRBJ2-3; 9 bases are a match to TRBD2. Unmatched junction bases numbered 6, after V lost 4 bases and J lost 6 bases. The germline CDR1 and CDR2 sequences are SGHRS and YFSETQ. This CDR3 region has 14 residues. CDR3 DNA sequence: TGCGCCAGCAGCCGTAGCGGGAGATCGGATACGCAGTATTTT. Residues: CASSRSGRSDTQYF.

This chain links TRBV3-1 (or the pseudogene TRBV3-2) with TRBJ1-1, with D tentatively TRBD1 (5 bases). The CDR3 is 16 amino acids. Germline loops: CDR1 LGHDT, CDR2 YNNKEL (reference sequence). Trimming took off 0 bases at V and 6 bases at J, with 17 bases between the two ends. The CDR3 loop reads CASSQDTGEWTPEAFF. The CDR3 DNA reads TGTGCCAGCAGCCAAGATACGGGGGAATGGACCCCTGAAGCTTTCTTT.

The chain carries TRBV3-1 (or the pseudogene TRBV3-2) and TRBJ1-5; tentatively, D is TRBD1 (6 bases). The germline gives CDR1 LGHDT, CDR2 YNNKEL (reference sequence). The CDR3 extends over 13 amino acids. Trimming cost V 5 bases and J 4 bases, with 9 bases left between them. Here the CDR3 DNA reads TGTGCCAGCAGCTTTCAGGGGAATCAGCCCCAGCATTTT. This encodes CASSFQGNQPQHF.

The chain links TRBV2 to TRBJ2-7, with 7 bases lining up with TRBD1. V lost 6 bases, J lost 2 bases, and 7 bases stayed unmatched. Germline V gene lookup returns CDR1 SNHLY and CDR2 FYNNEI. The CDR3 loop spans 14 amino acids. CDR3 region: CASSLGQSTYEQYF. DNA of the CDR3: TGTGCCAGCAGCCTGGGACAGAGTACCTACGAGCAGTACTTC.

The rearrangement joins TRBV5-6 to TRBJ2-5; tentatively, D is TRBD2 (5 bases). The CDR3 is 16 residues long. Germline V gives CDR1 SGHDT, CDR2 YYEEEE. Trimming removed 4 bases from V and 2 bases from J, with 18 bases in between. Written as DNA, the CDR3 is TGTGCCAGCAGCAGGACCAGGTCGAGCGGTCAAGAGACCCAGTACTTC. Amino acids: CASSRTRSSGQETQYF.

This clone showed up just once. The rearrangement joins TRBV5-1 to TRBJ1-2; no firm D call. CDR3 length: 15 amino acids. Trimming removed 1 base at V and 2 bases at J, with 12 bases between. Germline V gene sequence: CDR1 SGHRS, CDR2 YFSETQ. The CDR3 DNA follows: TGCGCCAGCAGCTTGTCAGTCGGCAGGAACTATGGCTACACCTTC. This encodes CASSLSVGRNYGYTF.

This sequence joins TRBV9 and TRBJ2-1, with 10 positions matching TRBD2. Trimming removed 0 bases from V and 5 bases from J; junction bases left unmatched: 5. Germline CDR1 is SGDLS and CDR2 is YYNGEE. CDR3 length equals 16 residues. In nucleotides, the CDR3 is TGTGCCAGCAGCGTAGTTGAGACTAGCGGGCACAATGAGCAGTTCTTC. Residues: CASSVVETSGHNEQFF. Combining the CDR3 with reference TRBV9 and TRBJ2-1 gives the whole variable domain DSGVTQTPKHLITATGQRVTLRCSPRSGDLSVYWYQQSLDQGLQFLIQYYNGEERAKGNILERFSAQQFPDLHSELNLSSLELGDSALYFCASSVVETSGHNEQFFGPGTRLTVL.

The J gene is TRBJ2-3, the V gene TRBV7-9; 8 bases fit TRBD1. The CDR3 spans 16 residues. Germline V gene lookup returns CDR1 SEHNR and CDR2 FQNEAQ (reference sequence). With 5 bases clipped from V and 2 bases from J, the junction kept 9 bases outside the gene matches. The CDR3 sequence is CASSPRQGSLTDTQYF. As DNA, the CDR3 is TGTGCCAGCAGCCCCCGACAGGGGAGTCTCACAGATACGCAGTATTTT. Together with reference TRBV7-9 and TRBJ2-3, the CDR3 gives the full variable domain: DTGVSQNPRHKITKRGQNVTFRCDPISEHNRLYWYRQTLGQGPEFLTYFQNEAQLEKSRLLSDRFSAERPKGSFSTLEIQRTEQGDSAMYLCASSPRQGSLTDTQYFGPGTRLTVL.

CDR3 sequence: CASSRDSTYEQYF. The CDR3 nucleotides are TGTGCCAGCAGCCGGGACAGTACCTACGAGCAGTACTTC. The chain joins TRBV7-9 to TRBJ2-7; 7 bases map to TRBD1. The length of the CDR3 is 13 residues. CDR1 SEHNR and CDR2 FQNEAQ come from the germline V gene (reference sequence). The ends lost 5 bases at V and 2 bases at J; junction bases unmatched: 3.

The V gene is TRBV18, the J gene TRBJ2-4, with 7 bases aligning to TRBD2. V trimming: 3 bases; J trimming: 1 base; junction bases outside the gene matches: 0. The CDR3 is made up of 14 amino acids. Germline loops: CDR1 KGHSH, CDR2 LQKENI. The CDR3 DNA follows: TGTGCCAGCTCACCCGGGGGGGCCAAAAACATTCAGTACTTC. Its protein product is CASSPGGAKNIQYF.

The chain links TRBV19 to TRBJ1-1, with TRBD1 matching 7 bases. Germline values: CDR1 LNHDA, CDR2 SQIVND (reference sequence). CDR3 length equals 15 residues. Trimming cost V 7 bases and J 6 bases; bases outside gene matches: 14. The CDR3 is CASTPPGGGNAEAFF. The CDR3 DNA reads TGTGCCAGTACCCCCCCGGGAGGGGGCAACGCTGAAGCTTTCTTT. Filled out from reference TRBV19 and TRBJ1-1, the complete variable domain reads DGGITQSPKYLFRKEGQNVTLSCEQNLNHDAMYWYRQDPGQGLRLIYYSQIVNDFQKGDIAEGYSVSREKKESFPLTVTSAQKNPTAFYLCASTPPGGGNAEAFFGQGTRLTVV.

The V call is TRBV14, the J call TRBJ1-3, with no clear D. Trimming removed 1 base from V and 0 bases from J, with 4 bases in between. This CDR3 region has 14 residues. CDR1 is SGHDN and CDR2 is FVKESK in the germline V gene. The CDR3 DNA sequence: TGTGCCAGCAGCCAAGCTAGCTCTGGAAACACCATATATTTT. It yields the protein CASSQASSGNTIYF.

The V gene is TRBV10-3, the J gene TRBJ2-1; 7 bases align to TRBD2. This CDR3 region has 13 residues. The trim removed 8 bases at V and 1 base at J, leaving 2 bases unmatched. Germline V gives CDR1 ENHRY, CDR2 SYGVKD. The chain's CDR3 is CAIGGGSYNEQFF. In DNA form, the CDR3 reads TGTGCCATCGGGGGAGGGTCCTACAATGAGCAGTTCTTC.

The rearrangement uses TRBV9 and TRBJ2-5; maybe TRBD1 (6 bases). The V end was cut by 4 bases, the J end by 4 bases, with 23 bases between. The CDR3 is 17 residues long. The germline CDR1 and CDR2 sequences are SGDLS and YYNGEE. CDR3 DNA: TGTGCCAGCAGCAAGGGGGAGTGGACAGCAGGGATAGAGACCCAGTACTTC. It is translated as CASSKGEWTAGIETQYF.

Remarks on this clone: One end of the junction varies from germline; a read error may be responsible. The CDR3 bases are TGTGCCAGCAGCCTAGCAGAGACAACTAACTATGGCTACACCTTC. It translates to CASSLAETTNYGYTF. This chain joins TRBV7-8 and TRBJ1-2; D not resolved. The germline V gene encodes CDR1 SGHVS and CDR2 FQNEAQ. The CDR3 runs to 15 residues.

Here the CDR3 DNA reads TGCGCCAGCAGCTTGGAGACAGGGGGAGTGTCGTACACTGAAGCTTTCTTT. It yields the protein CASSLETGGVSYTEAFF. V gene TRBV5-1 combines with J gene TRBJ1-1; TRBD1 matches at 9 bases. Trimming removed 0 bases from V and 3 bases from J; junction bases left unmatched: 9. The CDR3 extends over 17 amino acids. CDR1 SGHRS and CDR2 YFSETQ come from the germline V gene.

The sample holds one count of this clone. The chain recombines TRBV5-4 with TRBJ2-2; D not resolved. From germline, CDR1 is SGHNT and CDR2 YYREEE (reference sequence). V lost 4 bases and J 0 bases, leaving 7 bases between the germline ends. The CDR3 has 14 residues. In DNA, the CDR3 is TGTGCCAGCAGCCTAAACTCGAACACCGGGGAGCTGTTTTTT. Translating it yields CASSLNSNTGELFF.

This chain joins TRBV19 and TRBJ2-2; 8 bases align to TRBD2. The junction had 6 bases not matched to a gene; V was cut back by 7 bases and J by 2 bases. Germline lookup yields CDR1 LNHDA and CDR2 SQIVND (reference sequence). The length of the CDR3 is 15 residues. CDR3 nucleotides: TGTGCCAGTAACGGGGGGGTTTTAAACACCGGGGAGCTGTTTTTT. This encodes CASNGGVLNTGELFF.

This clone was observed once. The J gene is TRBJ1-5, the V gene TRBV4-1, with D possibly TRBD1 on 6 matching bases. Germline V gene sequence: CDR1 MGHRA, CDR2 YSYEKL. V lost 0 bases, J lost 1 base, and 10 bases lay in between. The CDR3 spans 16 residues. The CDR3 spells CASSQDGTLSNQPQHF. CDR3 bases: TGCGCCAGCAGCCAAGATGGGACACTAAGCAATCAGCCCCAGCATTTT.

This clone was seen just once. The chain has TRBV12-3 or TRBV12-4 and TRBJ2-4; D unresolved. There are 13 residues in the CDR3. Trimming left V 6 bases short and J 8 bases short, with 14 bases between. The CDR3, as DNA: TGTGCCAGCAGCCTCCGAGTTTCTGACATTCAGTACTTC. This encodes CASSLRVSDIQYF.

The chain is built from TRBV12-5 and TRBJ2-7; the D is unclear. The CDR3 covers 14 residues. In germline, CDR1 is LGHNT, CDR2 FRNRAP. Trimming took 1 base from V and 0 from J, leaving 7 bases between them. Here the CDR3 reads CASGLADNSYEQYF. CDR3 coding DNA: TGTGCTAGTGGTTTGGCCGACAACTCCTACGAGCAGTACTTC.

This chain joins TRBV7-9 and TRBJ2-3; D call uncertain. CDR3 length: 15 amino acids. Between the trimmed V and J ends, which lost 5 bases and 1 base, there was a span of 13 bases. Germline V gene sequence: CDR1 SEHNR, CDR2 FQNEAQ (reference sequence). The CDR3 DNA reads as TGTGCCAGCAGCCTCGTTGGGCAAGGCACAGATACGCAGTATTTT. It is translated as CASSLVGQGTDTQYF.